The T cell receptor (beta chain) described here comes from a study of blood T cells in healthy people across ages. CDR3 size: 14 residues. The ends lost 7 bases at V and 4 bases at J; junction bases unmatched: 10. Per the germline V gene, CDR1 is SQVTM and CDR2 is ANQGSEA. Then a second PCR, running roughly 7 to 11 cycles, was carried out with a sample-barcoded 5' primer and a J-beta primer mix. TCRdb itself ran the 5' RACE reads through MiXCR, one entry per CDR3 protein. The sample yields about 670,000 distinct CDR3 sequences, over 40% seen once. General observations from the study: TCR beta diversity per million T cells fell roughly linearly with age.

A note on this clonotype: What it binds is not known.

This sequence originates from a woman of 80 years or more in good health. The specimen was blood. This rearrangement joins TRBV29-1 to TRBJ2-7; 10 bases align to TRBD2. The CDR3 DNA reads as TGCAGCGCTGCATCAGCGGGAGGGGGGTACGAGCAGTACTTC. Encoded protein: CSAASAGGGYEQYF.